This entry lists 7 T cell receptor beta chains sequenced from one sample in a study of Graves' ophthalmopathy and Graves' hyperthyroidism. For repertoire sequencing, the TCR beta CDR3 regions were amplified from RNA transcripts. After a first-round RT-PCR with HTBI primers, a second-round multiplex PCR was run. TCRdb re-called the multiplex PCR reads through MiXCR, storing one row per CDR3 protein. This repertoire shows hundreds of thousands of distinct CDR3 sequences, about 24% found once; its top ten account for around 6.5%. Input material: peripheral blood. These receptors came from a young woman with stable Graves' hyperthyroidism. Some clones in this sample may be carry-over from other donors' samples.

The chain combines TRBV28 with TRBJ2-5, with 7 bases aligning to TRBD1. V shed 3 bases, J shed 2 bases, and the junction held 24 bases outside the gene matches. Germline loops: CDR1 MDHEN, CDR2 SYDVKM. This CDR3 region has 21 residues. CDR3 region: CASSFPIRQGSSVEEQETQYF. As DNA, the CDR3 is TGTGCCAGCAGTTTTCCTATTAGACAGGGAAGTTCGGTGGAGGAACAAGAGACCCAGTACTTC.

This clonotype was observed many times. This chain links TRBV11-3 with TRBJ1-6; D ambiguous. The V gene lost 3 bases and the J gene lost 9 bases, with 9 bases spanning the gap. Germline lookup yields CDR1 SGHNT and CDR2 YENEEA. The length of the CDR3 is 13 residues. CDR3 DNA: TGTGCCAGCAGCTTTAATTTAGTTTCACCCCTCCACTTT. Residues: CASSFNLVSPLHF.

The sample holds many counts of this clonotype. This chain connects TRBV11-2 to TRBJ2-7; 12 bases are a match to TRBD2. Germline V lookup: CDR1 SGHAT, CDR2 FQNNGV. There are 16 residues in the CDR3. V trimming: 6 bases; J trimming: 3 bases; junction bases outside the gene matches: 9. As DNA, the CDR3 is TGTGCCAGCAGTGCGACTAGCGGGAGTGGCGTCTACGAGCAGTACTTC. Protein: CASSATSGSGVYEQYF.

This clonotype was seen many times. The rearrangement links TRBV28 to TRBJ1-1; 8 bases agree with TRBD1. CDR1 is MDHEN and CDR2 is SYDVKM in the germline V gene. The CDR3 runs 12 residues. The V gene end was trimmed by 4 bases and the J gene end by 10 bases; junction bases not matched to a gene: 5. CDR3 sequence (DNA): TGTGCCAGCAGTTCCCTCGACAGGGGAGCTTTCTTT. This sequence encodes CASSSLDRGAFF.

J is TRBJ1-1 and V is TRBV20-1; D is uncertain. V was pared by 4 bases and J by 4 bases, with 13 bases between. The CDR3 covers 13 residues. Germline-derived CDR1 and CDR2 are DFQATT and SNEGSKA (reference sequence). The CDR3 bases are TGCAGTGCTAATAAGGACGGGGTCACTGAAGCTTTCTTT. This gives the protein CSANKDGVTEAFF.

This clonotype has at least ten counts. The CDR3 nucleotides read TGTGCCAGCAGCTCGGTAGGTGGCTACACCTTC. This gives the protein CASSSVGGYTF. The chain joins TRBV6-1 to TRBJ1-2; D is unclear. The CDR3 consists of 11 residues. Trimming stripped 6 bases from V and 7 bases from J, with 9 bases between. CDR1 and CDR2 (germline): MNHNS, SASEGT.

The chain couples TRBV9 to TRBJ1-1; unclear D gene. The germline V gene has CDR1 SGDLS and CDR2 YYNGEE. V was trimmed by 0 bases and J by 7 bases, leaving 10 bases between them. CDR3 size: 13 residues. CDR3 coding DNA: TGTGCCAGCAGCGTAGGGGTTTTGGATGAAGCTTTCTTT. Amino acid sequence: CASSVGVLDEAFF.